This T cell receptor (beta chain) was identified during a study of a mutant IDH1 vaccine in newly diagnosed glioma. Across the study: Vaccination followed radiotherapy alone by 4-6 weeks, or accompanied temozolomide cycles. Patients' prior therapy spanned radiotherapy, temozolomide, or both; most underwent both.

CDR1 is GTSNPN and CDR2 is SVGIG in the germline V gene (reference sequence). CDR3 size: 13 residues. The V and J ends lost 3 bases and 3 bases respectively, with 11 bases between them. This table comes from immunoSEQ multiplex PCR, and its TCRdb copy is limited to in-frame clones, with some not included. The table includes about 51,000 clones, roughly 78% detected once. To note about this clone: What it binds is unknown.

Time point in this sample: week 5, during vaccination. Topical imiquimod accompanied each vaccine dose, which consisted of 300 ug of mutant IDH1 20-mer peptide. Newly diagnosed WHO grade 3 or 4 IDH1-mutant, ATRX-lost astrocytomas were identified in the donors. The genes are TRBV30 and TRBJ1-1; D may be TRBD1 (5 bases). The TCR comes from a man aged 45-65 years with glioma. The sequencing used PBMCs, collected from a glioma patient whose treatment included an IDH1 peptide vaccine. CDR3 DNA: TGTGCCTGGAGGATCATCAGGGACACTGAAGCTTTCTTT. Encoded protein: CAWRIIRDTEAFF.